One and the same sample provided the 2 T cell receptor beta chains below, sequenced in a study of T-cell reconstitution after alpha-beta-depleted transplantation in children. The TCRbeta library incorporated unique molecular identifiers. From the PCR reads, TCRdb called clonotypes with MiXCR, one entry per CDR3 protein. The sample records a few hundred thousand distinct CDR3 sequences, around 8.9% being singletons. Specimen: PBMCs from the stem cell graft donor, collected from the stem cell graft. The source is a human donor who donated a stem cell graft to a child with SCID.

This clonotype was detected only a few times. The CDR3 DNA reads TGTGCCTGGAGCGTAGGGGACAGCCTCTACAATGAGCAGTTCTTC. Its protein product is CAWSVGDSLYNEQFF. V usage is TRBV30 and J usage is TRBJ2-1; 7 nucleotides agree with TRBD1. CDR1 is GTSNPN, CDR2 SVGIG, per germline (reference sequence). The junction had 8 bases not matched to a gene; V was cut back by 3 bases and J by 3 bases. The CDR3 runs to 15 residues.

Ten or more counts support this clonotype. The chain has TRBV12-3 or TRBV12-4 and TRBJ1-2; D is unclear. The CDR3 spans 12 residues. V lost 4 bases and J 4 bases, leaving 7 bases between the germline ends. The CDR3 nucleotides read TGTGCCAGCAGTTCTTGGACCTATGGCTACACCTTC. Amino acid sequence: CASSSWTYGYTF.